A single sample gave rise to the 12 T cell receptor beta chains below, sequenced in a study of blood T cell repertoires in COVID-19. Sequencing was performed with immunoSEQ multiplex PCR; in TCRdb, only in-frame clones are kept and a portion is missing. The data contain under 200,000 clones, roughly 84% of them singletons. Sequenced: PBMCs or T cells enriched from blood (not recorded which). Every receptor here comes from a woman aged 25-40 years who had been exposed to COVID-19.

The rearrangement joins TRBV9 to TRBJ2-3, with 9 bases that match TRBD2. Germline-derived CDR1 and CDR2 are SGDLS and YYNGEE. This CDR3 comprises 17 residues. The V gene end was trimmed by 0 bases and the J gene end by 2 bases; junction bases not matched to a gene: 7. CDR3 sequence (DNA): TGTGCCAGCAGCGTAGCGAAGCGGGGGGCTTACACAGATACGCAGTATTTT. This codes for CASSVAKRGAYTDTQYF.

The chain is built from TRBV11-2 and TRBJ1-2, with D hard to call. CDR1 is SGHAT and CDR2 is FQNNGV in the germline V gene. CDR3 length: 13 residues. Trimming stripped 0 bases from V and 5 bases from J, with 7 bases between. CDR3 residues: CASSLETSYGYTF. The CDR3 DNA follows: TGTGCCAGCAGCTTAGAAACTAGTTATGGCTACACCTTC.

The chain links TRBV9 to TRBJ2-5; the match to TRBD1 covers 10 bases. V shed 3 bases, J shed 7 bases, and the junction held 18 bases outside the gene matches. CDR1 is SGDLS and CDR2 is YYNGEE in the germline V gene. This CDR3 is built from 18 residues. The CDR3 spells CASSASPTTGQGLGTQYF. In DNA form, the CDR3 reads TGTGCCAGCAGCGCGAGCCCAACTACGGGACAGGGGCTGGGGACCCAGTACTTC.

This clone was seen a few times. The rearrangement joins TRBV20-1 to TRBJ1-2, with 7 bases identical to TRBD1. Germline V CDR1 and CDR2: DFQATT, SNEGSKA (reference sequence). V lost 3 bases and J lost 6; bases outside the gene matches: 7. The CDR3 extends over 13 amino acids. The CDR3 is CSASYRTGDGYTF. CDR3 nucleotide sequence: TGCAGTGCTAGTTACAGAACAGGGGATGGCTACACCTTC.

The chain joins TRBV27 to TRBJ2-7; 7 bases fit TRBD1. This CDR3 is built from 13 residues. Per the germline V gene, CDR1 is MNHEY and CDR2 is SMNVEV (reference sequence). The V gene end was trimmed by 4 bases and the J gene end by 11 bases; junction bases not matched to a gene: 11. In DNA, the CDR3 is TGTGCCAGCAGTTCACCGGGACAGCCAGATGAGTACTTC. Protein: CASSSPGQPDEYF.

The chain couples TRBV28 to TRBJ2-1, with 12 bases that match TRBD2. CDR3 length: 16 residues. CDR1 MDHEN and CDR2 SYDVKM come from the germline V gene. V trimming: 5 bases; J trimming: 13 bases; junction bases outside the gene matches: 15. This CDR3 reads CASSPTLAGGPGLQFF. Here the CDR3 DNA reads TGTGCCAGCAGTCCAACACTAGCGGGGGGCCCCGGTCTCCAGTTCTTC.

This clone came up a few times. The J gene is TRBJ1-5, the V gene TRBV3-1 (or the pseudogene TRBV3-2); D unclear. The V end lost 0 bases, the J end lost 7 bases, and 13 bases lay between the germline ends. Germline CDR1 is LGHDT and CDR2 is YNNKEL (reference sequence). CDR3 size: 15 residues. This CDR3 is CASSQDRPIDQPQHF. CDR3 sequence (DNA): TGTGCCAGCAGCCAAGACAGGCCCATAGACCAGCCCCAGCATTTT.

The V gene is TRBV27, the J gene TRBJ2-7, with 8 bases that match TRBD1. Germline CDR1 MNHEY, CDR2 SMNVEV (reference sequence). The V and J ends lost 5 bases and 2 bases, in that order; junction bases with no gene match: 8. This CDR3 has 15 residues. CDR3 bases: TGTGCCAGCAGTCCATCCGGGACAGGAGCCTACGAGCAGTACTTC. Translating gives CASSPSGTGAYEQYF.

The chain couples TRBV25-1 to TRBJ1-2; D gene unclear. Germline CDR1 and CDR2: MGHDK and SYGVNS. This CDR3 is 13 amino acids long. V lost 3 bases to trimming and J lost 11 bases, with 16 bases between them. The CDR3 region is CASSDTGNFRYTF. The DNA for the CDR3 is TGTGCCAGCAGTGATACCGGGAACTTTCGGTACACCTTC.

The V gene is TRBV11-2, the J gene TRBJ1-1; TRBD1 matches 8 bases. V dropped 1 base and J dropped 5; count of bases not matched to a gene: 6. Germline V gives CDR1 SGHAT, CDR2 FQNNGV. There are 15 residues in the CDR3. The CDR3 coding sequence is TGTGCCAGCAGCTTAGCGAGGACAGGGATAACTGAAGCTTTCTTT. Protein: CASSLARTGITEAFF.

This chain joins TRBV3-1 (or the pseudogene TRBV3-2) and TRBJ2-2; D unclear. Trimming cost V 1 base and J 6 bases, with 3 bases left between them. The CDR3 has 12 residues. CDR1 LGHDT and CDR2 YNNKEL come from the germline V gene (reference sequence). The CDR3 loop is CASSQASGELFF. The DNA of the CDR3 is TGTGCCAGCAGCCAAGCCTCCGGGGAGCTGTTTTTT.

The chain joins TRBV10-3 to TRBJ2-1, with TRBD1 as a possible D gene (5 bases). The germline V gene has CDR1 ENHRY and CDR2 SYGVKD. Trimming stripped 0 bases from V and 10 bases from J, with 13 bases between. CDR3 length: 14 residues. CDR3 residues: CAISESTAKGEQFF. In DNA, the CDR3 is TGTGCCATCAGTGAGTCTACGGCCAAGGGGGAGCAGTTCTTC.